This T cell receptor beta chain was sequenced in a study of blood T cell repertoires in COVID-19. In the study overall: The analysed material was cDNA or gDNA that came from T cells, B-cell-depleted T cells, or PBMCs.

The length of the CDR3 is 17 residues. The ends were cut back, 0 bases at V and 1 base at J, with 13 bases in the middle. Germline V gene sequence: CDR1 LNHNV, CDR2 YYDKDF (reference sequence). Only in-frame clones appear in the TCRdb table, and some are missing; sequencing was by immunoSEQ multiplex PCR. This sample yields 200,000 to 250,000 clones, of which about 87% are seen a single time; approximately 2.9% belongs to the top ten. This sequence originates from a man aged 60 to 69 with acute or convalescent COVID-19. The chain joins TRBV15 to TRBJ1-5, with D tentatively TRBD1 (5 bases). Source material: peripheral blood. The CDR3 region has the DNA TGTGCCACCAGCAGAGACCCCAGGGATGTAAGCAATCAGCCCCAGCATTTT. Its protein is CATSRDPRDVSNQPQHF.